This passage covers 30 T cell receptor delta chains from one sample sequenced in a study of Vδ1+ human thymocytes. Study conclusions and caveats: Thymic TRG and TRD repertoires appeared highly polyclonal.

These TCRs are of unknown antigen specificity. Extracted RNA was reverse transcribed into cDNA. The CDR3 regions were amplified by multiplex PCR from V-gene primers to a constant-region primer. TCRdb repeated clone calling on the multiplex PCR reads with CATT. The table records more than 25,000 delta-chain clones, more than 6% of them present only once. The sample taken for sequencing was Vdelta1+ gamma-delta thymocytes from the thymus. The subset: FACS-sorted CD3+ TCRalphabeta- TCRVdelta1+ TCRVdelta2- thymocytes. Source of these receptors: a girl under two years old who had congenital heart surgery.

A few counts support this clone. The chain couples TRDV1 to TRDJ1, with D hard to call. This CDR3 has 17 residues. Per the germline V gene, CDR1 is TSWWSYY and CDR2 is QGS. V lost 2 bases, J lost 0 bases, and 16 bases lay in between. CDR3 coding DNA: TGTGCTCTTGGGGAAGAGCGCCTGCGTTCAGACACCGATAAACTCATCTTT. It yields the protein CALGEERLRSDTDKLIF.

Only one count was recorded for this clone. The J gene was identified as TRDJ2, and no V gene was called; TRDD3, as called in the table, went unchecked against the DNA. The CDR3 extends over 19 amino acids. In DNA, the CDR3 is TGTGCTCTTGGGGAAGAGGACTTGGGGGATACGCGGGGGACAGCACAACTCTTCTTT. Amino acids: CALGEEDLGDTRGTAQLFF.

Regarding this clone: One end of the junction is discordant with germline, which a read error may explain. V and J are TRDV1 and TRDJ1; 9 bases agree with TRDD3. This CDR3 contains 15 residues. Germline values: CDR1 TSWWSYY, CDR2 QGS. The CDR3 nucleotides are TGTGCTCTTGGGGGACTGGGGGACTACACCGATAAACCCATCTTT. Protein sequence: CALGGLGDYTDKPIF.

In its sample, this clone was seen a few times. The chain uses TRDV1 and TRDJ1; 8 bases align to TRDD3. The CDR3 contains 17 residues. The V gene's germline CDR1 is TSWWSYY and CDR2 QGS. The ends lost 0 bases at V and 0 bases at J; junction bases unmatched: 6. The CDR3 DNA reads as TGTGCTCTTGGGGAACTACCGAGTGGGGGATACACCGATAAACTCATCTTT. Its translation is CALGELPSGGYTDKLIF.

The chain has TRDV1 and TRDJ1; D gene ambiguous. The germline V and J ends were trimmed by 2 bases and 0 bases, with 13 bases remaining between them. This CDR3 contains 16 residues. Germline V gene lookup returns CDR1 TSWWSYY and CDR2 QGS. The CDR3 DNA follows: TGTGCTCTTGGGGAAGGAAGTTTCCAGTACACCGATAAACTCATCTTT. Translating gives CALGEGSFQYTDKLIF.

In this sample, this clone turned up a few times. The rearrangement uses TRDV1 and TRDJ1; D possibly corresponds to TRDD3 (5 bases). The CDR3 sequence is 19 residues long. The V gene's germline CDR1 is TSWWSYY and CDR2 QGS. V lost 1 base, J lost 0 bases, and 21 bases lay in between. The CDR3 loop reads CALGERYYVTVAYTDKLIF. In nucleotides, the CDR3 is TGTGCTCTTGGGGAACGATACTACGTTACGGTGGCGTACACCGATAAACTCATCTTT.

This clone has more than one count but fewer than ten. The chain links TRDV1 to TRDJ1, with D possibly called TRDD2 or TRDD3 (7 bases each). The CDR3 is made up of 20 amino acids. V lost 2 bases to trimming and J lost 6 bases, with 31 bases between them. Germline loops: CDR1 TSWWSYY, CDR2 QGS. CDR3 residues: CALGESPIPTVNWGTYKLIF. CDR3 nucleotides: TGTGCTCTTGGGGAATCCCCTATTCCTACGGTGAACTGGGGTACATATAAACTCATCTTT.

This clone was observed a few times. The chain recombines TRDV2 with TRDJ1; 11 bases match TRDD3. The germline V gene encodes CDR1 GEAIGNYY and CDR2 EKD. V shed 5 bases and J 0 bases; nucleotides not matched to a gene: 13. The CDR3 covers 18 residues. CDR3 DNA sequence: TGTGCCTGTGGAATTTCCTTCTGGGGGATACTTCACACCGATAAACTCATCTTT. As protein: CACGISFWGILHTDKLIF.

This chain links TRDV1 with TRDJ1, with 8 bases that match TRDD3. The germline V gene has CDR1 TSWWSYY and CDR2 QGS. This CDR3 comprises 18 residues. The ends lost 1 base at V and 0 bases at J; junction bases unmatched: 10. The DNA for the CDR3 is TGTGCTCTTGGGGAACCCGTACTGGGGGTCTTGTACACCGATAAACTCATCTTT. This codes for CALGEPVLGVLYTDKLIF.

This clone occurred a few times. This sequence joins TRDV1 and TRDJ1; tentatively, D is TRDD2 (6 bases). From germline, CDR1 is TSWWSYY and CDR2 QGS. This CDR3 contains 20 residues. V was cut by 3 bases and J by 2 bases, with 28 bases left in between. In nucleotides, the CDR3 is TGTGCTCTTGGGGATTTCTTCCTGACTGGTGGGGTAGGGGAGACCGATAAACTCATCTTT. Its protein is CALGDFFLTGGVGETDKLIF.

By share of the sample, this clone is medium-sized (0.01 to 0.1%). The chain combines TRDV2 with TRDJ1; 12 bases are a match to TRDD3. Trimming at V came to 3 bases and at J to 4 bases, leaving 8 bases not matched to a gene. This CDR3 has 16 residues. Germline V gene data show CDR1 as GEAIGNYY and CDR2 as EKD. The CDR3 loop is CACDLHLGDTNDKLIF. CDR3 nucleotide sequence: TGTGCCTGTGACTTACACCTGGGGGATACGAACGATAAACTCATCTTT.

This clone is categorized as medium-sized. The V gene is TRDV2, the J gene TRDJ1; TRDD3 matches 13 bases. CDR1 is GEAIGNYY, CDR2 EKD, per germline. The CDR3 loop spans 18 amino acids. V was pared by 1 base and J by 4 bases, with 11 bases of the junction left unmatched. CDR3 in amino acids: CACDTVYWGIRLGDKLIF. CDR3 nucleotide sequence: TGTGCCTGTGACACGGTCTACTGGGGGATACGCTTGGGCGATAAACTCATCTTT.

This clone qualifies as medium-sized. This chain uses TRDV2 with TRDJ2, with D unresolved. Germline assignment: CDR1 GEAIGNYY and CDR2 EKD. The CDR3 runs 14 residues. V lost 1 base and J lost 4, with 9 bases in between. CDR3 nucleotides: TGTGCCTGTGACACGGTCGGAGGGACAGCACAACTCTTCTTT. It encodes CACDTVGGTAQLFF.

V is TRDV1 and J is TRDJ1, with 7 bases that match TRDD3. This CDR3 is 20 amino acids long. Looked up from germline, CDR1 is TSWWSYY and CDR2 is QGS. V was pared by 6 bases and J by 0 bases, with 22 bases of the junction left unmatched. The CDR3 region is CALGIGSAWGKLPYTDKLIF. Written as DNA, the CDR3 is TGTGCTCTTGGCATTGGTTCCGCGTGGGGGAAACTACCCTACACCGATAAACTCATCTTT.

The V call is TRDV1, the J call TRDJ1, with 13 bases that match TRDD3. CDR3 length: 26 amino acids. The V gene end was trimmed by 1 base and the J gene end by 0 bases; junction bases not matched to a gene: 29. The germline V gene encodes CDR1 TSWWSYY and CDR2 QGS. The DNA for the CDR3 is TGTGCTCTTGGGGAACCAAACCGCCCGACCCCAATACTGGGGGATACGGGGGGGCCGTACACCGATAAACTCATCTTT. It translates to CALGEPNRPTPILGDTGGPYTDKLIF.

This clone was seen just once. The J gene is given as TRDJ1, and the V gene is not called; the listed D gene, TRDD3, was not tested against the DNA. This CDR3 has 19 residues. The CDR3 nucleotides read TGTGCTCTTGGGGAACGGGGTCGGGGTGATAAAATGTACACCGATAAACTCATCTTT. This gives the protein CALGERGRGDKMYTDKLIF.

This chain uses TRDV1 with TRDJ1; D is ambiguous. Trimming pared 4 bases from V and 4 bases from J, leaving 19 bases between. Per the germline V gene, CDR1 is TSWWSYY and CDR2 is QGS. This CDR3 contains 16 residues. The CDR3 DNA reads TGTGCTCTTGGGGGAGTCTACAGAATTTCAAGCGATAAACTCATCTTT. It specifies CALGGVYRISSDKLIF.

The rearrangement joins TRAV29/DV5 to TRDJ1, with 12 nucleotides matching TRDD3. Germline CDR1 and CDR2: NSMFDY and ISSIKDK. Trimming took 4 bases from V and 0 from J; bases not matched to a gene: 16. This CDR3 contains 19 residues. The CDR3 reads CAASFPTHWGIPYTDKLIF. The CDR3, as DNA: TGTGCAGCATCTTTTCCTACCCACTGGGGGATACCATACACCGATAAACTCATCTTT.

The rearrangement joins TRDV3 to TRDJ1; 12 bases align to TRDD3. This CDR3 contains 19 residues. After removal of 1 base from V and 0 bases from J, the junction contained 15 bases not matched to a gene. Germline lookup yields CDR1 TVYSNPD and CDR2 GDNSRS (reference sequence). CDR3 coding DNA: TGTGCCTTTACCCCGCGGGGTTACTGGGGGATACTGTACACCGATAAACTCATCTTT. It translates to CAFTPRGYWGILYTDKLIF.

This clone was observed a handful of times. The chain couples TRDV2 to TRDJ1; 13 positions agree with TRDD3. The CDR3 sequence is 18 residues long. Trimming removed 1 base from V and 2 bases from J; junction bases left unmatched: 9. From germline, CDR1 is GEAIGNYY and CDR2 EKD. CDR3 protein: CACDTTGTGGYVTDKLIF. CDR3 in DNA: TGTGCCTGTGACACTACCGGCACTGGGGGATACGTGACCGATAAACTCATCTTT.

This clone was detected a few times. The rearrangement joins TRDV1 to TRDJ1; no firm D call. The CDR3 covers 11 residues. Trimming removed 3 bases from V and 5 bases from J, with 4 bases in between. The germline gives CDR1 TSWWSYY, CDR2 QGS. DNA of the CDR3: TGTGCTCTTGGGGAGAAAGATAAACTCATCTTT. Protein sequence: CALGEKDKLIF.

This clone was observed a few times. The V call is TRDV1, the J call TRDJ1, with 10 bases fitting TRDD3. V lost 3 bases and J lost 2; bases outside the gene matches: 12. The CDR3 loop spans 18 amino acids. CDR1 is TSWWSYY and CDR2 is QGS in the germline V gene. In nucleotides, the CDR3 is TGTGCTCTTGGGGAGGAAGGACTCAGGGGGATACGGACCGATAAACTCATCTTT. Translated: CALGEEGLRGIRTDKLIF.

The chain carries TRDV1 and TRDJ1; 7 bases map to TRDD3. The J gene, missing from TCRdb, was assigned here through DNA to germline matching. CDR1 and CDR2 from the germline V gene are TSWWSYY and QGS. There are 18 residues in the CDR3. J gave up 0 bases and V 5 bases, and 15 bases lay outside the gene matches. CDR3 DNA: TGTGCTCTTGGGAGCCAAGGGGGATCTATTTTTTACACCGATAAACTCATCTTT. Protein: CALGSQGGSIFYTDKLIF.

Although no V gene was called, TRDJ1 is the J gene; the DNA was not compared with TRDD3, the D call given in the table. The CDR3 consists of 15 residues. This chain's CDR3 is CALGPPGRYTDKLIF. The DNA of the CDR3 is TGTGCTCTTGGGCCCCCGGGAAGGTACACCGATAAACTCATCTTT.

This sequence joins TRDV1 and TRDJ1; possibly TRDD3 for D (6 bases). Germline loops: CDR1 TSWWSYY, CDR2 QGS. This CDR3 is 19 amino acids long. The ends were cut back, 6 bases at V and 0 bases at J, with 26 bases in the middle. CDR3 sequence (DNA): TGTGCTCTTGGTTTCCCCACCACCGGTCTGGGGAGGTACACCGATAAACTCATCTTT. It encodes CALGFPTTGLGRYTDKLIF.

This clone was seen a handful of times. The rearrangement uses TRDV1 and TRDJ1, with D possibly being TRDD3 (7 bases). The CDR3 is 18 amino acids. From germline, CDR1 is TSWWSYY and CDR2 QGS. The V end was cut by 1 base, the J end by 5 bases, with 23 bases between. The CDR3 reads CALGEHPPTAGGWDKLIF. The CDR3 bases are TGTGCTCTTGGGGAACACCCTCCTACGGCCGGGGGATGGGATAAACTCATCTTT.

No V segment was called; the J segment is TRDJ1; the DNA was not compared with TRDD3, the D call given in the table. CDR3 length equals 17 residues. The CDR3 sequence is CALGELHPLGDTDKLIF. Written as DNA, the CDR3 is TGTGCTCTTGGGGAACTCCATCCTCTGGGGGACACCGATAAACTCATCTTT.

This clone was detected only a few times. The gene calls are TRAV29/DV5 and TRDJ1, with TRDD3 matching 7 bases. The germline V gene has CDR1 NSMFDY and CDR2 ISSIKDK. The CDR3 is 22 residues long. Trimming took 3 bases from V and 0 from J; bases not matched to a gene: 29. CDR3 residues: CAAKLSLTPSSVGELYTDKLIF. The CDR3 coding sequence is TGTGCAGCAAAACTTTCCTTGACCCCGTCGTCGGTGGGGGAACTGTACACCGATAAACTCATCTTT. The entire variable domain, with the rest obtained from reference TRAV29/DV5 and TRDJ1, is as follows: DQQVKQNSPSLSVQEGRISILNCDYTNSMFDYFLWYKKYPAEGPTFLISISSIKDKNEDGRFTVFLNKSAKHLSLHIVPSQPGDSAVYFCAAKLSLTPSSVGELYTDKLIFGKGTRVTVEP.

This rearrangement joins TRDV1 to TRDJ1, with 7 positions matching TRDD3. The trim removed 0 bases at V and 7 bases at J, leaving 17 bases unmatched. Germline-derived CDR1 and CDR2 are TSWWSYY and QGS. This CDR3 region has 18 residues. The CDR3 nucleotides are TGTGCTCTTGGGGAACTAGGGTTCTTACCACTGGGGATCCCTAAACTCATCTTT. It encodes CALGELGFLPLGIPKLIF.

Only a few counts were recorded for this clone. This chain joins TRDV1 and TRDJ1, with 8 bases identical to TRDD3. This CDR3 spans 18 amino acids. Germline CDR1 and CDR2: TSWWSYY and QGS. CDR3 bases: TGTGCCCTAGCCTCCATGGGATACGCGAGGAGAGACACCGATAAACTCATCTTT. Residues: CALASMGYARRDTDKLIF.